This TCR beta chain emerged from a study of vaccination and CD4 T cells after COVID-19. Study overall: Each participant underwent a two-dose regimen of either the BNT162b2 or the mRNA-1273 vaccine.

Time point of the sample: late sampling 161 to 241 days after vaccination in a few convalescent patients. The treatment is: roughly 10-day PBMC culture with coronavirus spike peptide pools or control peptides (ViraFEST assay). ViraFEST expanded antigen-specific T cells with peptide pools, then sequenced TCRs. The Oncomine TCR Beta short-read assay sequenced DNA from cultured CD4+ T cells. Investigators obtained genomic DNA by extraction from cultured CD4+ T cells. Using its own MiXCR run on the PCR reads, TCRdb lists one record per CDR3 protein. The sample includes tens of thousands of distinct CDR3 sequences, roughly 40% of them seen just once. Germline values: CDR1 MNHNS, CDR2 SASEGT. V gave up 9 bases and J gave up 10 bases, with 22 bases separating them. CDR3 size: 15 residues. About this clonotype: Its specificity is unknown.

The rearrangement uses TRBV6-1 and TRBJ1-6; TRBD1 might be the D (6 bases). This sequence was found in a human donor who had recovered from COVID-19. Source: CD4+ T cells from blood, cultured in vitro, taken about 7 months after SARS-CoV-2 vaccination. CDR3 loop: CASSRGRSGLSPLHF. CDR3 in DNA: TGTGCCAGTTCCAGGGGTCGGAGTGGCCTCTCACCCCTCCACTTT.